This T cell receptor (beta chain) is from a study of identical twins. TCRdb fed the 5' RACE reads into MiXCR, producing one record per CDR3 protein. The table records under 250,000 distinct CDR3 sequences, roughly 7.5% of them present only once. The CDR3 spans 13 residues. The V and J ends lost 6 bases and 6 bases respectively, with 14 bases between them. Germline V CDR1 and CDR2: MNHEY, SVGEGT. Study-level points and caveats: Out-of-frame sharing of TCR alpha in monozygotic twins was underestimated by models.

Details on this clonotype: Antigen unknown.

The data also belong to a second study, concerning yellow fever vaccine responses in identical twins.

J is TRBJ1-2 and V is TRBV6-2 or TRBV6-3; no clear D gene. Sequencing was done on a sample of memory (CD45RO+) T cells sorted from blood. The receptor was derived from a young woman in good health. The CDR3 DNA reads TGTGCCAGCAGCGCACCGACCTTCAATGGCTACACCTTC. Its translation is CASSAPTFNGYTF.